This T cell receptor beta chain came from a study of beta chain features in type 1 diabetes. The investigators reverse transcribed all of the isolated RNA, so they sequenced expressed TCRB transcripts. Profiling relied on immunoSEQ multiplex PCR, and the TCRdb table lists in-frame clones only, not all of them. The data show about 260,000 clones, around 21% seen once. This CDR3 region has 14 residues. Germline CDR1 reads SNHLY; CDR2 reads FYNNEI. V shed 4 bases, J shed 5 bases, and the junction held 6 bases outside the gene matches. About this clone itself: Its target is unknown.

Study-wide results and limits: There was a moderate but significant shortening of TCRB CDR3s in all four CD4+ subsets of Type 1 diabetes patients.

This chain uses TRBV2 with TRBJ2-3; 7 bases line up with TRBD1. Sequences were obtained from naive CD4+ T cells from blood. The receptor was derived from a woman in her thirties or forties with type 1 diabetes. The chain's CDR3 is CASSAEQGRDTQYF. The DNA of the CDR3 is TGTGCCAGCAGTGCGGAACAGGGGAGAGATACGCAGTATTTT.